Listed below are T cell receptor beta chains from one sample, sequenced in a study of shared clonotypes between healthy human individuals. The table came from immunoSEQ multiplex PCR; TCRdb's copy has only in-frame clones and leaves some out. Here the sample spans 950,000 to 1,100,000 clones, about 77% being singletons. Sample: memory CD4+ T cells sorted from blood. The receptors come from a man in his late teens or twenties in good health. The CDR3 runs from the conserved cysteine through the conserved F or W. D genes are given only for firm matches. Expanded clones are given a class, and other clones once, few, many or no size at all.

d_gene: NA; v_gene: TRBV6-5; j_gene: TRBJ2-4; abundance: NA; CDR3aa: CASGRDIHIQYF; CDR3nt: TGTGCCAGCGGCAGGGATATCCACATTCAGTACTTC
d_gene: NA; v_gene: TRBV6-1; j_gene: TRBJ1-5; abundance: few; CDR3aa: CASASGQPQHF; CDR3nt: TGTGCCAGCGCTTCAGGACAACCCCAGCATTTT
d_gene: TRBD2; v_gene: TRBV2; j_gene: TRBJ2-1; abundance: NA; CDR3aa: CATREGGGRSNEQFF; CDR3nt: TGTGCCACCCGAGAAGGCGGGGGGAGGTCCAATGAGCAGTTCTTC
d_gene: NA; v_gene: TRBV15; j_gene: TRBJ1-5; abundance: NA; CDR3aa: CATSRNLDSGQPQHF; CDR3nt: TGTGCCACCAGCAGAAACCTGGACTCGGGTCAGCCCCAGCATTTT
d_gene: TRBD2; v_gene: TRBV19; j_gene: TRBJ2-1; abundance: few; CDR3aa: CASSYAGPGTSGYNEQFF; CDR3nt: TGTGCCAGTAGTTATGCCGGCCCCGGGACTAGCGGCTACAATGAGCAGTTCTTC
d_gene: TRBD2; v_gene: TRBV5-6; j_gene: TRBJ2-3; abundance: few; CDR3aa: CASSFYAGLAGVIDTQYF; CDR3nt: TGTGCCAGCAGCTTTTACGCTGGACTAGCGGGAGTTATAGATACGCAGTATTTT
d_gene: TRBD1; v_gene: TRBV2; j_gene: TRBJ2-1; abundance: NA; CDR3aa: CASRAGGNEQFF; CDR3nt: TGTGCCAGCAGGGCAGGGGGCAATGAGCAGTTCTTC
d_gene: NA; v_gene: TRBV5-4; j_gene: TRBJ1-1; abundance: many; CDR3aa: CASSPGTYFVAEAFF; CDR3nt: TGTGCCAGCAGCCCCGGGACATACTTCGTGGCTGAAGCTTTCTTT
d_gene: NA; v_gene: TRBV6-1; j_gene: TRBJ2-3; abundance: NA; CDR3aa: CASSFQGGDTQYF; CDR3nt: TGTGCCAGCAGTTTTCAAGGGGGGGATACGCAGTATTTT
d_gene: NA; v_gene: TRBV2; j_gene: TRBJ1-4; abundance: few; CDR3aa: CASRGGMGTNEKLFF; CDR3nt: TGTGCCAGCAGAGGGGGGATGGGTACTAATGAAAAACTGTTTTTT
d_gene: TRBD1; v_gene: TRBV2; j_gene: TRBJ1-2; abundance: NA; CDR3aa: CASSELDRPAEGYTF; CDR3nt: TGTGCCAGCAGTGAACTGGACAGGCCGGCGGAGGGCTACACCTTC
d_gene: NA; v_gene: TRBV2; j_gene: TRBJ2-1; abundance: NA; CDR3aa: CASSGERASYNEQFF; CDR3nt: TGTGCCAGCAGTGGTGAGCGGGCCAGCTACAATGAGCAGTTCTTC
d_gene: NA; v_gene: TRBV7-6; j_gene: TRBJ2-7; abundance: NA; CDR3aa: CASSLGERRRDEQYF; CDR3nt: TGTGCCAGCAGCTTAGGGGAAAGGAGGAGAGACGAGCAGTACTTC
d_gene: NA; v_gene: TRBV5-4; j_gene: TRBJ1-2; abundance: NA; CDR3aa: CASSAQDNYGYTF; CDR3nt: TGTGCCAGCAGCGCGCAGGACAACTATGGCTACACCTTC
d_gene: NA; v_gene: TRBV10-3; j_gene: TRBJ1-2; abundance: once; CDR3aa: CAISESKVYGYTF; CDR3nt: TGTGCCATCAGTGAGTCTAAGGTCTATGGCTACACCTTC
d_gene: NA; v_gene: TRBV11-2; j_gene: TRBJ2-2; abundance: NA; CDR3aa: CASSYRRADTGELFF; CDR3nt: TGTGCCAGCAGCTATAGGAGGGCCGACACCGGGGAGCTGTTTTTT
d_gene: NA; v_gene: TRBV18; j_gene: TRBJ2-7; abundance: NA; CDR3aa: CASSPRRGDHYEQYF; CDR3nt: TGTGCCAGCTCACCACGGAGGGGGGACCACTACGAGCAGTACTTC
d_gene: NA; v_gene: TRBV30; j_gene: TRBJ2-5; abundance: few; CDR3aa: CALDGGSETQYF; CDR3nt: TGTGCCTTGGATGGAGGTAGTGAGACCCAGTACTTC
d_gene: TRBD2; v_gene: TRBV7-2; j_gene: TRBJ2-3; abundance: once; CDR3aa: CASRLAGTDTQYF; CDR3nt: TGTGCCAGCAGACTAGCGGGTACAGATACGCAGTATTTT
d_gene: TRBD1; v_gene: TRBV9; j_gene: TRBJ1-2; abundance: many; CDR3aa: CASSPLQGAKRYSGYTF; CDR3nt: TGTGCCAGCAGCCCCCTGCAGGGGGCTAAAAGGTATTCTGGCTACACCTTC
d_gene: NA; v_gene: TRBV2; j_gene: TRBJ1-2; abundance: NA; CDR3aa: CASCTTNYGYTF; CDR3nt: TGTGCCAGCTGTACTACTAACTATGGCTACACCTTC
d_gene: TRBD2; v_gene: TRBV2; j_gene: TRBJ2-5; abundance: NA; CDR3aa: CAGAGGLVETQYF; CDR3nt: TGTGCCGGAGCGGGAGGGCTTGTGGAGACCCAGTACTTC
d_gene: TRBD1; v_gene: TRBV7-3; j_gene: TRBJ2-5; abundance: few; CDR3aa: CASSSGQGRFETQYF; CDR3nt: TGTGCCAGCAGCTCCGGACAGGGGCGGTTTGAGACCCAGTACTTC
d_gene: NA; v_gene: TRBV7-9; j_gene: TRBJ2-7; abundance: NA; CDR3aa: CASSMDGVYEQYF; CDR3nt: TGTGCCAGCAGCATGGACGGCGTCTACGAGCAGTACTTC
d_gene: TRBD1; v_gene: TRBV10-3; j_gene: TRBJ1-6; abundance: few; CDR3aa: CAIRPGTGGSPLHF; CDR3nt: TGTGCCATCAGGCCCGGGACAGGGGGTTCACCCCTCCACTTT
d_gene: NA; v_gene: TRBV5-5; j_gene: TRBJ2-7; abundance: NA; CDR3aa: CASSSALWGPLAGEQYF; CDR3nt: TGTGCCAGCAGCTCAGCCCTTTGGGGGCCTCTCGCCGGGGAGCAGTACTTC
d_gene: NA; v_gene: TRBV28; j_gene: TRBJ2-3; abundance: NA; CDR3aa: CASSLRGAQYF; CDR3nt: TGTGCCAGCAGTTTAAGGGGGGCGCAGTATTTT
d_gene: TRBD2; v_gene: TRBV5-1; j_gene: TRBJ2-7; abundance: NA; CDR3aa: CASSYGTSGYEQYF; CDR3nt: TGCGCCAGCAGCTACGGGACTAGCGGTTACGAGCAGTACTTC
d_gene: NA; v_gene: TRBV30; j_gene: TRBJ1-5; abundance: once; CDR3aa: CAWSLPNQPQHF; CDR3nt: TGTGCCTGGAGCCTTCCTAATCAGCCCCAGCATTTT
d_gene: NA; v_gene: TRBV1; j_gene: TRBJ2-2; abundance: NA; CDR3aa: CTSSRSGTTNTGELFF; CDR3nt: TGCACCAGCAGTCGGAGCGGGACTACGAACACCGGGGAGCTGTTTTTT
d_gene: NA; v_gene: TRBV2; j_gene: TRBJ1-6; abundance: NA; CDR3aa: CASRGGSSYNSPLHF; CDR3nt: TGTGCCAGCAGAGGGGGGAGCTCCTATAATTCACCCCTCCACTTT
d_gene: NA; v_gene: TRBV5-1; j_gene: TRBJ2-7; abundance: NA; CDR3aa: CASSLDRAYEQYF; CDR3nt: TGCGCCAGCAGCTTGGATAGGGCTTACGAGCAGTACTTC
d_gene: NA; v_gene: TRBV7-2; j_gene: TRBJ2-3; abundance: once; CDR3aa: CASSLGSIPDTQYF; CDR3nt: TGTGCCAGCAGCTTAGGCTCGATCCCGGATACGCAGTATTTT
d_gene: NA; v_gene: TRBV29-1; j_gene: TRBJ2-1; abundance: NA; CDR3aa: CSVEPRPKEQFF; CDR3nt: TGCAGCGTTGAGCCGCGCCCTAAAGAGCAGTTCTTC